This TCR beta chain was sequenced for a study of T cell changes during pregnancy in multiple sclerosis. The table came from immunoSEQ multiplex PCR; TCRdb's copy has only in-frame clones and leaves some out. The sample consists of 60,000 to 65,000 clones, approximately 90% of them appearing once. The sample was peripheral blood, taken in the second trimester of pregnancy. This clonotype was obtained from a female donor in good health, enrolled as a control in a pregnancy study.

In DNA, the CDR3 is TGCGCCAGCAGCTTTGGAGGCGGGAGGGCCGACACCGGGGAGCTGTTTTTT. This sequence encodes CASSFGGGRADTGELFF. The genes are TRBV5-1 and TRBJ2-2; 9 bases line up with TRBD2. The CDR3 consists of 17 residues. V was clipped by 2 bases and J by 3 bases; unmatched bases: 8. CDR1 and CDR2 (germline): SGHRS, YFSETQ.